The 21 T cell receptor beta chains below come from one sample, sequenced in a study of blood T cell repertoires in COVID-19. Sequenced by immunoSEQ multiplex PCR; TCRdb stores in-frame clones only, minus some. In the table there are 110,000 to 150,000 clones, over 80% of which are singletons. The sample comprised PBMCs or T cells enriched from blood (not recorded which). The receptors originated from a woman aged 40-49 years who had recovered from COVID-19.

This chain uses TRBV11-2 with TRBJ2-7; TRBD1 is a possible D gene (6 bases). The CDR3 length is 14 residues. In germline, CDR1 is SGHAT, CDR2 FQNNGV. V lost 5 bases and J 4 bases, leaving 15 bases between the germline ends. The CDR3 loop reads CASSRRDTLYEQYF. Written as DNA, the CDR3 is TGTGCCAGCAGCCGCCGGGACACCTTATACGAGCAGTACTTC.

V gene TRBV5-1 combines with J gene TRBJ2-7; 7 positions agree with TRBD2. V shed 4 bases, J shed 5 bases, and the junction held 15 bases outside the gene matches. Germline V lookup: CDR1 SGHRS, CDR2 YFSETQ. This CDR3 has 16 amino acids. CDR3 residues: CASSLAAGPRQDEQYF. CDR3 nucleotide sequence: TGCGCCAGCAGCCTCGCAGCGGGACCTCGGCAGGACGAGCAGTACTTC.

The chain joins TRBV5-5 to TRBJ1-5, with 9 positions matching TRBD1. The CDR3 has 14 amino acids. After removal of 4 bases from V and 5 bases from J, the junction contained 4 bases not matched to a gene. Germline V gene data show CDR1 as SGHKS and CDR2 as YYEKEE (reference sequence). CDR3 amino acids: CASSADRGDQPQHF. CDR3 DNA sequence: TGTGCCAGCAGCGCCGACAGGGGGGATCAGCCCCAGCATTTT.

This clone was observed a single time. This sequence joins TRBV27 and TRBJ2-4; D perhaps matches TRBD1 (6 bases). In germline, CDR1 is MNHEY, CDR2 SMNVEV (reference sequence). CDR3 length equals 14 residues. V shed 3 bases and J shed 7 bases, with 13 bases lying between them. The DNA of the CDR3 is TGTGCCAGCAGTTTGTCTGGGACAAGCAACATTCAGTACTTC. This codes for CASSLSGTSNIQYF.

The V gene is TRBV5-1, the J gene TRBJ1-4, with TRBD1 identical over 7 bases. Germline V CDR1 and CDR2: SGHRS, YFSETQ. The V segment lost 3 bases and the J segment 4 bases; nucleotides outside the gene matches: 6. The CDR3 spans 15 residues. CDR3 region: CASSWGDRVNEKLFF. CDR3 DNA sequence: TGCGCCAGCAGCTGGGGGGACAGAGTTAATGAAAAACTGTTTTTT.

There are a few counts of this clone. This chain connects TRBV6-5 to TRBJ1-2; 9 positions match TRBD1. V lost 2 bases to trimming and J lost 6 bases; unmatched junction nucleotides: 7. The CDR3 loop spans 15 amino acids. CDR1 and CDR2 (germline): MNHEY, SVGAGI. This chain's CDR3 is CASSYGTGRVDGYTF. CDR3 DNA: TGTGCCAGCAGTTACGGGACAGGGAGAGTCGATGGCTACACCTTC.

The chain has TRBV5-1 and TRBJ1-1; D might be TRBD1 (5 bases). Trimming took 4 bases from V and 8 from J, leaving 18 bases between them. This CDR3 is built from 14 residues. The germline CDR1 and CDR2 sequences are SGHRS and YFSETQ. The CDR3 DNA follows: TGCGCCAGCAGCCCCTCGCGGGGGGTCGGGGAAGCTTTCTTT. It encodes CASSPSRGVGEAFF.

In this sample, this clone turned up once. The V and J genes are TRBV21-1 and TRBJ2-7; TRBD2 is taken as the D call from the table, unchecked against the DNA. TRBV21-1 is shown as a pseudogene. The CDR3 runs 16 residues. The CDR3 nucleotides are TGTGCCAGCAGCAGGTTCCTAGCGGGGGGTCCCTACGAGCAGTACTTC. Its protein is CASSRFLAGGPYEQYF.

The chain has TRBV6-5 and TRBJ2-1, with TRBD1 matching over 9 bases. Germline values: CDR1 MNHEY, CDR2 SVGAGI. The junction had 4 bases not matched to a gene; V was cut back by 4 bases and J by 0 bases. The CDR3 consists of 16 residues. The CDR3 DNA reads as TGTGCCAGCAGTTCACGGACAGGGGACTCCTACAATGAGCAGTTCTTC. The encoded protein is CASSSRTGDSYNEQFF.

V is TRBV5-6 and J is TRBJ1-2, with D unclear. Trimming shortened V by 2 bases and J by 4 bases, and 9 bases separated the two germline ends. Germline V gene data show CDR1 as SGHDT and CDR2 as YYEEEE. The CDR3 contains 13 residues. The chain's CDR3 is CASSLEAAYGYTF. The CDR3 coding sequence is TGTGCCAGCAGCTTAGAGGCTGCCTATGGCTACACCTTC.

The chain links TRBV7-9 to TRBJ1-1, with D hard to call. Trimming left V 5 bases short and J 1 base short, with 8 bases between. The germline gives CDR1 SEHNR, CDR2 FQNEAQ (reference sequence). CDR3 length equals 13 residues. The CDR3 sequence is CASSPPRNTEAFF. Written as DNA, the CDR3 is TGTGCCAGCAGCCCTCCCCGGAACACTGAAGCTTTCTTT. The whole variable domain, remainder taken from reference TRBV7-9 and TRBJ1-1, is DTGVSQNPRHKITKRGQNVTFRCDPISEHNRLYWYRQTLGQGPEFLTYFQNEAQLEKSRLLSDRFSAERPKGSFSTLEIQRTEQGDSAMYLCASSPPRNTEAFFGQGTRLTVV.

DNA of the CDR3: TGTGCCAGCAGTCAAACCGGGACAGGAGACACAGATACGCAGTATTTT. Translating gives CASSQTGTGDTDTQYF. The chain recombines TRBV27 with TRBJ2-3; 8 bases fit TRBD1. The CDR3 length is 16 residues. V was pared by 5 bases and J by 2 bases, with 9 bases of the junction left unmatched. Germline-derived CDR1 and CDR2 are MNHEY and SMNVEV (reference sequence).

This chain links TRBV3-1 (or the pseudogene TRBV3-2) with TRBJ1-2; 7 bases match TRBD1. Germline-derived CDR1 and CDR2 are LGHDT and YNNKEL (reference sequence). The CDR3 has 15 residues. J gave up 4 bases and V 0 bases, and 5 bases lay outside the gene matches. The chain's CDR3 is CASSQEGQKFYGYTF. CDR3 DNA: TGTGCCAGCAGCCAAGAGGGACAGAAATTCTATGGCTACACCTTC.

This clone has a handful of counts. The CDR3 coding sequence is TGTGCCAGCAGTCCTGAACCAACTACTTCCTACGAGCAGTACTTC. This sequence encodes CASSPEPTTSYEQYF. This chain connects TRBV9 to TRBJ2-7; D is unresolved. The germline CDR1 and CDR2 sequences are SGDLS and YYNGEE. The V end was cut by 5 bases, the J end by 1 base, with 16 bases between. CDR3 length equals 15 residues.

CDR3 protein: CASSFTSSQADTQYF. CDR3 bases: TGTGCCAGCAGCTTTACTAGTTCCCAGGCAGATACGCAGTATTTT. The J gene is TRBJ2-3, the V gene TRBV5-5; TRBD2 might be the D (5 bases). CDR1 and CDR2 from the germline V gene are SGHKS and YYEKEE (reference sequence). The CDR3 totals 15 residues. The V end lost 2 bases, the J end lost 4 bases, and 14 bases lay between the germline ends.

This chain uses TRBV11-1 with TRBJ1-4; TRBD1 matches 9 bases. The CDR3 extends over 14 amino acids. V lost 4 bases and J lost 8; bases outside the gene matches: 5. Germline V gene data show CDR1 as SGHAT and CDR2 as FQDESV (reference sequence). The CDR3 loop is CASSSGQGREKLFF. CDR3 bases: TGTGCCAGCAGCTCGGGACAGGGAAGAGAAAAACTGTTTTTT. Based on the CDR3 plus reference TRBV11-1 and TRBJ1-4, the full variable domain is EAEVAQSPRYKITEKSQAVAFWCDPISGHATLYWYRQILGQGPELLVQFQDESVVDDSQLPKDRFSAERLKGVDSTLKIQPAELGDSAMYLCASSSGQGREKLFFGSGTQLSVL.

This clone was detected once. The chain carries TRBV7-9 and TRBJ1-1; D gene unclear. Germline V gene sequence: CDR1 SEHNR, CDR2 FQNEAQ (reference sequence). The CDR3 spans 12 residues. The V end lost 2 bases, the J end lost 10 bases, and 11 bases lay between the germline ends. The CDR3 region is CASSLSGDVAFF. The CDR3 DNA follows: TGTGCCAGCAGCTTATCCGGGGATGTAGCTTTCTTT. The whole variable domain, remainder taken from reference TRBV7-9 and TRBJ1-1, is DTGVSQNPRHKITKRGQNVTFRCDPISEHNRLYWYRQTLGQGPEFLTYFQNEAQLEKSRLLSDRFSAERPKGSFSTLEIQRTEQGDSAMYLCASSLSGDVAFFGQGTRLTVV.

This chain connects TRBV5-4 to TRBJ1-2; 10 bases match TRBD1. The trim removed 3 bases at V and 0 bases at J, leaving 5 bases unmatched. Germline CDR1 reads SGHNT; CDR2 reads YYREEE (reference sequence). The CDR3 contains 16 residues. CDR3 amino acids: CASSWGQGLANYGYTF. As DNA, the CDR3 is TGTGCCAGCAGCTGGGGACAGGGGCTAGCTAACTATGGCTACACCTTC.

The chain joins TRBV2 to TRBJ2-2; possibly TRBD1 for D (5 bases). Germline CDR1 SNHLY, CDR2 FYNNEI. Trimming shortened V by 7 bases and J by 0 bases, and 12 bases separated the two germline ends. This CDR3 is built from 15 residues. CDR3 sequence: CASITGTTNTGELFF. For the CDR3, the DNA is TGTGCCAGCATAACAGGTACCACGAACACCGGGGAGCTGTTTTTT.

The chain has TRBV6-5 and TRBJ2-3; D possibly corresponds to TRBD2 (5 bases). The CDR3 has 15 amino acids. Germline loops: CDR1 MNHEY, CDR2 SVGAGI. The germline V and J ends were trimmed by 2 bases and 3 bases, with 12 bases remaining between them. In nucleotides, the CDR3 is TGTGCCAGCAGTTACCCGGCGGGCTTGACAGATACGCAGTATTTT. This encodes CASSYPAGLTDTQYF.

The chain has TRBV7-9 and TRBJ2-3, with D possibly being TRBD2 (5 bases). V lost 5 bases and J lost 4, with 10 bases in between. The CDR3 loop spans 13 amino acids. CDR1 and CDR2 from the germline V gene are SEHNR and FQNEAQ (reference sequence). The CDR3, as DNA: TGTGCCAGCAGCCAAACGGGGTCAGATACGCAGTATTTT. This translates into CASSQTGSDTQYF.